The entry below gives a single T cell receptor (beta chain) sequence along with its context. Its antigen has not been determined. Base qualities are not provided; no much larger clone lies one nucleotide away. These data originate in a study of a mutant IDH1 vaccine in newly diagnosed glioma (TCRdb year 2021). With respect to the entire study: Of the roughly 32 patients who were treated, around 60% were male and roughly 40% were female, and the mean age was around 40 years. Longitudinal TCRB deep sequencing was done for 25 treated patients, wherever samples were available for exploratory analyses. Before enrollment, most patients had been given radiochemotherapy with temozolomide as standard therapy, while the rest had received either radiotherapy alone or temozolomide alone. Peripheral blood was collected at six visits: V03 (baseline), V05, V07, V10, V12 and V13. Broader findings and caveats from the paper: Pseudoprogression seemed to be unrelated to changes in the top peripheral T cell clonotypes found by TCRB sequencing. Selection of PBMC samples for TCRB deep sequencing was based on availability. The authors stated that sample limitations prevented analyses of patient blood samples from being reproduced. Immune responses induced by the vaccine were seen in around 93% of patients across multiple MHC alleles.

From cysteine to phenylalanine, the CDR3 is 17 amino acids long. Of all the DNA, just the CDR3 is kept, 51 bases in frame from base 1. CDR1 and CDR2, looked up from the germline V gene, are SGHDT and YYEEEE. Trimming takes 3 bases from V and 0 bases from J, and the germline ends sit 13 bases apart. Libraries were made using the immunoSEQ multiplex PCR assay. Following the manufacturer's protocol, the hsTCRB Kit was used to amplify rearranged TCR beta chain sequences. Sequencing of TCRB libraries was carried out on an Illumina MiSeq. In the source study's methods: The proprietary platform of the kit vendor was used for demultiplexing, trimming and gene mapping. TCRdb stores this immuneACCESS table with in-frame sequences only. Part of the clones is absent; in the studies checked, under half of the shortfall reflects unresolved V genes, and no reason is known for the rest. That table furnishes V, J and clone size, whereas the DNA furnished D and trimming. This sample holds roughly 50,000 clones; roughly 80% were observed only once. Roughly 18% of the sample is held by the ten biggest clonotypes.

The sample's time point label is to be understood as: baseline, week 1 (first vaccination visit). The treatment or condition label, as the study defines it: pre-vaccination baseline after standard-of-care therapy. Newly diagnosed WHO grade 3 or 4 IDH1-mutant astrocytomas showing loss of nuclear ATRX were present in the donors. The samples were drawn from NOA16, a multicentre, single-arm, open-label phase I trial in Germany that tested a mutant IDH1 peptide vaccine in humans for the first time. Blood drawn at visit V03 was used as the baseline sample for immunogenicity testing. Genomic DNA for TCRB sequencing was extracted from EDTA blood using the DNeasy Blood and Tissue Kit.

The sequences come from PBMCs, collected from a glioma patient treated with radiotherapy, temozolomide or both. The chain was built from TRBV5-6 and TRBJ1-6; no D segment can be confidently identified. The sequence derives from a man younger than 35 with glioma. The CDR3 sequence is CASSSGRAGSYNSPLHF. The DNA sequence is TGTGCCAGCAGCTCCGGGAGGGCAGGCTCCTATAATTCACCCCTCCACTTT.